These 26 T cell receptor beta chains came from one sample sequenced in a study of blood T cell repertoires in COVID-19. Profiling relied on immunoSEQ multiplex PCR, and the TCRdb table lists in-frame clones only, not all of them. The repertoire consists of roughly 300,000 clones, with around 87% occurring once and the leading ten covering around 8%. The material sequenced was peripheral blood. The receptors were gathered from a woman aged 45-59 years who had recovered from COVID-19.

The CDR3 loop reads CASSVRENYGYTF. For the CDR3, the DNA is TGTGCCAGCAGCGTACGGGAAAACTATGGCTACACCTTC. The chain carries TRBV9 and TRBJ1-2; no clear D. CDR3 length: 13 amino acids. V dropped 1 base and J dropped 2 bases, with 6 bases sitting between them. Germline CDR1 reads SGDLS; CDR2 reads YYNGEE.

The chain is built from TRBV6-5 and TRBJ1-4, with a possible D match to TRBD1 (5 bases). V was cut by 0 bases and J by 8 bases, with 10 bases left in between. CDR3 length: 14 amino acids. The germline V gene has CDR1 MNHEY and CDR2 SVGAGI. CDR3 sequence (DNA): TGTGCCAGCAGTTACTCAGGGGTTGGCGAAAAACTGTTTTTT. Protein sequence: CASSYSGVGEKLFF.

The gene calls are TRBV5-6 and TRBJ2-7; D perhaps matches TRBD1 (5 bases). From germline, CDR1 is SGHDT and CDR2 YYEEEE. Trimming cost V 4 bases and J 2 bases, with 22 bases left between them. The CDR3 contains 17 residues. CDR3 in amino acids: CASSSPRSGQVTYEQYF. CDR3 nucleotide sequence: TGTGCCAGCAGCAGTCCGCGTTCAGGGCAGGTAACCTACGAGCAGTACTTC.

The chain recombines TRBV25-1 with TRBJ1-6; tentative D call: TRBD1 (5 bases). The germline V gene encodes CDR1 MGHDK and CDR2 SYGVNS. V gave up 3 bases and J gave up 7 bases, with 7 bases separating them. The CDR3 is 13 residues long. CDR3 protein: CASSDRQNSPLHF. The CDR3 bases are TGTGCCAGCAGTGACCGACAGAATTCACCCCTCCACTTT. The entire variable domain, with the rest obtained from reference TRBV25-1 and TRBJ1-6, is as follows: EADIYQTPRYLVIGTGKKITLECSQTMGHDKMYWYQQDPGMELHLIHYSYGVNSTEKGDLSSESTVSRIRTEHFPLTLESARPSHTSQYLCASSDRQNSPLHFGNGTRLTVT.

This CDR3 is CASSATSGPLYEQYF. In nucleotides, the CDR3 is TGTGCCAGCAGCGCGACTAGCGGCCCTCTTTACGAGCAGTACTTC. The chain has TRBV9 and TRBJ2-7, with TRBD2 identical over 9 bases. Germline V gives CDR1 SGDLS, CDR2 YYNGEE. The length of the CDR3 is 15 residues. The V segment lost 3 bases and the J segment 4 bases; nucleotides outside the gene matches: 8. Using reference TRBV9 and TRBJ2-7 for the parts outside the CDR3, the full variable domain is DSGVTQTPKHLITATGQRVTLRCSPRSGDLSVYWYQQSLDQGLQFLIQYYNGEERAKGNILERFSAQQFPDLHSELNLSSLELGDSALYFCASSATSGPLYEQYFGPGTRLTVT.

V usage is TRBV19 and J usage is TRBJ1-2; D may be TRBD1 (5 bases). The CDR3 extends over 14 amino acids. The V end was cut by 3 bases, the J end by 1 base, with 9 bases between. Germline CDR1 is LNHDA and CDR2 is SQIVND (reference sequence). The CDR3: CASSIRRGNYGYTF. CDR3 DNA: TGTGCCAGTAGTATTCGTAGGGGTAACTATGGCTACACCTTC.

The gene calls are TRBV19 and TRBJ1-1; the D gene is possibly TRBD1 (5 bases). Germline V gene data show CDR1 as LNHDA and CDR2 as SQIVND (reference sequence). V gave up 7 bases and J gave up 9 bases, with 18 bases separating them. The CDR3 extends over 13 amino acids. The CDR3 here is CASTPQPTAKAFF. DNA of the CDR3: TGTGCCAGTACTCCCCAACCGACAGCAAAAGCTTTCTTT. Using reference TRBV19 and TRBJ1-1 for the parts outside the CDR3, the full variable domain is DGGITQSPKYLFRKEGQNVTLSCEQNLNHDAMYWYRQDPGQGLRLIYYSQIVNDFQKGDIAEGYSVSREKKESFPLTVTSAQKNPTAFYLCASTPQPTAKAFFGQGTRLTVV.

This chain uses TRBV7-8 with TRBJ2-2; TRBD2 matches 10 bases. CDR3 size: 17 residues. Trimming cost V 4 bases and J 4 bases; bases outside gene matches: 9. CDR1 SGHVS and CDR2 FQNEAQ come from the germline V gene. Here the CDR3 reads CASSWNRAGGTTGELFF. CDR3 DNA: TGTGCCAGCAGCTGGAATCGAGCGGGAGGGACCACCGGGGAGCTGTTTTTT. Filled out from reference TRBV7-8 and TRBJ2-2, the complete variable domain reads GAGVSQSPRYKVAKRGQDVALRCDPISGHVSLFWYQQALGQGPEFLTYFQNEAQLDKSGLPSDRFFAERPEGSVSTLKIQRTQQEDSAVYLCASSWNRAGGTTGELFFGEGSRLTVL.

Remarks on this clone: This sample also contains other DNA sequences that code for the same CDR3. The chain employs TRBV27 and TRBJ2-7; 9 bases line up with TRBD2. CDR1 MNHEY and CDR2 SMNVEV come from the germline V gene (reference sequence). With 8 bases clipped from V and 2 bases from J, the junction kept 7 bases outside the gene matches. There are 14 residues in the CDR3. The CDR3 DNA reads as TGTGCCAGCGGCCGTGCGGGAGGGACCTACGAGCAGTACTTC. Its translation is CASGRAGGTYEQYF.

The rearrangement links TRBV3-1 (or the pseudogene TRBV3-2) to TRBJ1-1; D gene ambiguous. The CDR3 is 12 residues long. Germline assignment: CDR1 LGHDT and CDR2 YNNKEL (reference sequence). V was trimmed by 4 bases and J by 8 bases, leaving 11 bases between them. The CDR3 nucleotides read TGTGCCAGCAGCCGCGGGCCGAGGGAAGCTTTCTTT. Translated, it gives CASSRGPREAFF.

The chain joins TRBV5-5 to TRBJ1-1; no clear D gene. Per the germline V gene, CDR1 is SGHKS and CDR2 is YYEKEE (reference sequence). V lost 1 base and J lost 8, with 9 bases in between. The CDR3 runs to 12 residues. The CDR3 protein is CASSLIGAEAFF. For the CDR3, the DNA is TGTGCCAGCAGCTTGATCGGAGCCGAAGCTTTCTTT.

The DNA of the CDR3 is TGTGCCAGTAGTATAAAAGCGGGCCACCTCGGCTATGGCTACACCTTC. Amino acid sequence: CASSIKAGHLGYGYTF. The V call is TRBV19, the J call TRBJ1-2; no definite D call. Germline-derived CDR1 and CDR2 are LNHDA and SQIVND (reference sequence). The ends were cut back, 2 bases at V and 4 bases at J, with 17 bases in the middle. The CDR3 is 16 residues long.

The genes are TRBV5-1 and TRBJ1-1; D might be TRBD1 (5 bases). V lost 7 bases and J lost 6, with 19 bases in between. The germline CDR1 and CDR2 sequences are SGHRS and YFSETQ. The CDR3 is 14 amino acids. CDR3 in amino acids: CASFREPGPPEAFF. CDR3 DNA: TGCGCCAGCTTCCGCGAGCCAGGGCCCCCTGAAGCTTTCTTT.

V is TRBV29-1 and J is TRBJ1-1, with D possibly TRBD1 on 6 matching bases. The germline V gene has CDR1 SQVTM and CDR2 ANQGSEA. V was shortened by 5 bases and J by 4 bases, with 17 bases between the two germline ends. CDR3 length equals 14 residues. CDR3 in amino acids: CSVKGGGILTEAFF. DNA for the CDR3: TGCAGCGTTAAAGGTGGGGGCATTCTCACTGAAGCTTTCTTT.

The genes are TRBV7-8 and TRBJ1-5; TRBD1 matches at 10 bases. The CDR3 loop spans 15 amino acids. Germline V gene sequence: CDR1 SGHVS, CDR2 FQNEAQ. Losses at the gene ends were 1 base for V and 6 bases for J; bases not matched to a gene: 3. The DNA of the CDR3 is TGTGCCAGCAGCTTAGGACAGGGGGCGGGTCAGCCCCAGCATTTT. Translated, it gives CASSLGQGAGQPQHF.

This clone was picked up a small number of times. The CDR3 region is CSVGLGGVYQETQYF. As DNA, the CDR3 is TGCAGCGTGGGCCTTGGAGGGGTGTACCAAGAGACCCAGTACTTC. The gene calls are TRBV29-1 and TRBJ2-5; D may be TRBD2 (6 bases). This CDR3 comprises 15 residues. Germline V gene lookup returns CDR1 SQVTM and CDR2 ANQGSEA. Between the trimmed V and J ends, which lost 6 bases and 0 bases, there was a span of 17 bases.

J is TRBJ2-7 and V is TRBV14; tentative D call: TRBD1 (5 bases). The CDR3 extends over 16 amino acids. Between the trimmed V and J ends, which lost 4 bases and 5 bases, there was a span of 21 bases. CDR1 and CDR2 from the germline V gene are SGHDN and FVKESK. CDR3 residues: CASSPLGALLQNEQYF. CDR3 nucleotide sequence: TGTGCCAGCAGCCCGCTAGGGGCACTCCTTCAAAACGAGCAGTACTTC.

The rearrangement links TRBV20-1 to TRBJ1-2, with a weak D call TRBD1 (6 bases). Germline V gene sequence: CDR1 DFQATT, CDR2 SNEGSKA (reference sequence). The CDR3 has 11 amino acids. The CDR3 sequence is CSQQGSNGYTF. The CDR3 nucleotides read TGCAGCCAACAGGGCTCTAATGGCTACACCTTC.

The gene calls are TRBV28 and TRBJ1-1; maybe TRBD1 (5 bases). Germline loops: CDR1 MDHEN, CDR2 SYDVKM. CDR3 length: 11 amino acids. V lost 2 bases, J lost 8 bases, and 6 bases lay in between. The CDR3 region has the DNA TGTGCCAGCAGTTTAGGGGCGGAAGCTTTCTTT. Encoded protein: CASSLGAEAFF.

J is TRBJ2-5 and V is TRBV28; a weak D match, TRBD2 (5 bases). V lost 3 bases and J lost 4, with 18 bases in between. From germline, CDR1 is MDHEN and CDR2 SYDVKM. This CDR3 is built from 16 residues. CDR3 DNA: TGTGCCAGCAGTTTCGACCCGGGTGACCGGGGAGAGACCCAGTACTTC. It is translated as CASSFDPGDRGETQYF.

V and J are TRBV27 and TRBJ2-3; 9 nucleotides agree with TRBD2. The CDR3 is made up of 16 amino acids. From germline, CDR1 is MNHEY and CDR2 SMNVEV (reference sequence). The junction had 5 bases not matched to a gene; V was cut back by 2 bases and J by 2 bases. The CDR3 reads CASSLVGGGATDTQYF. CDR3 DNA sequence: TGTGCCAGCAGTTTAGTCGGCGGGGGGGCCACAGATACGCAGTATTTT.

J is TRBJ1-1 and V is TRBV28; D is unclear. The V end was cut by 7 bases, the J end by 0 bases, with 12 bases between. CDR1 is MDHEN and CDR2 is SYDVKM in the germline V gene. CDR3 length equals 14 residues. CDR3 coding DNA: TGTGCCAGCATTTTGAGTCCTATGAACACTGAAGCTTTCTTT. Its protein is CASILSPMNTEAFF.

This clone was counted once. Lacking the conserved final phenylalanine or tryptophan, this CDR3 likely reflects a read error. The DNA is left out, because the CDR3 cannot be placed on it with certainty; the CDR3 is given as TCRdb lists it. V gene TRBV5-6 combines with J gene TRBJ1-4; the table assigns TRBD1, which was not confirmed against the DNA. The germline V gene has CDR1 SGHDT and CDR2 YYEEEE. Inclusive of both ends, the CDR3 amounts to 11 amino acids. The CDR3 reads CASTRKQGSSP.

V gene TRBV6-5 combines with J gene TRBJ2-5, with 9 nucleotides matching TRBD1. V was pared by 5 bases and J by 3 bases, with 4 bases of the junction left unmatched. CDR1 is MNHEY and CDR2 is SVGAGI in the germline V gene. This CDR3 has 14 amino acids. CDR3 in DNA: TGTGCCAGCAGTCTGCGGACAGGGGAAGAGACCCAGTACTTC. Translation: CASSLRTGEETQYF.

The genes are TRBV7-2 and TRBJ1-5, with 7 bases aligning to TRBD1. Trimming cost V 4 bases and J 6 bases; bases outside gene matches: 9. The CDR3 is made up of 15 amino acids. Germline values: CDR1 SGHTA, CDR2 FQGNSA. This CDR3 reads CASSSGGTAGQPQHF. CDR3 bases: TGTGCCAGCAGCTCCGGAGGGACAGCTGGTCAGCCCCAGCATTTT. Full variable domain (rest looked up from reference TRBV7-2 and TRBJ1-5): GAGVSQSPSNKVTEKGKDVELRCDPISGHTALYWYRQSLGQGLEFLIYFQGNSAPDKSGLPSDRFSAERTGGSVSTLTIQRTQQEDSAVYLCASSSGGTAGQPQHFGDGTRLSIL.

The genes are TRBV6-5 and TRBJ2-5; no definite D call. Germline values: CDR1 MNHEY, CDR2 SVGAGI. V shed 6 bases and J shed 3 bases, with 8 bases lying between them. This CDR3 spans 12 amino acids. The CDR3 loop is CASSRPEETQYF. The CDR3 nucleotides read TGTGCCAGCAGCCGTCCCGAAGAGACCCAGTACTTC.